This record concerns one T cell receptor beta chain sequence. The source of the sample is a study of blood T cell repertoires in COVID-19. The overall study: Sources were T cells, B-cell-depleted T cells, or PBMCs; the material itself was cDNA or gDNA.

V lost 2 bases and J lost 7, with 9 bases in between. Germline loops: CDR1 SGHAT, CDR2 FQNNGV. This CDR3 has 14 amino acids. Original data processing: Reference gene primer amplification gave estimated nucleated cell counts. Clones were sequenced by immunoSEQ multiplex PCR, and TCRdb holds only the in-frame ones, with some missing. V, J and clone size reflect that table, while D and trimming were determined from the DNA. The sample contains 290,000 or so clones, approximately 86% of which appear only once. The receptor was derived from a man between 65 and 80 years old with acute or convalescent COVID-19. The chain links TRBV11-2 to TRBJ1-6, with D maybe TRBD1 (5 bases). Sequencing used peripheral blood. The DNA of the CDR3 is TGTGCCAGCAGCTTACAGGGTTACAATTCACCCCTCCACTTT. Its translation is CASSLQGYNSPLHF.